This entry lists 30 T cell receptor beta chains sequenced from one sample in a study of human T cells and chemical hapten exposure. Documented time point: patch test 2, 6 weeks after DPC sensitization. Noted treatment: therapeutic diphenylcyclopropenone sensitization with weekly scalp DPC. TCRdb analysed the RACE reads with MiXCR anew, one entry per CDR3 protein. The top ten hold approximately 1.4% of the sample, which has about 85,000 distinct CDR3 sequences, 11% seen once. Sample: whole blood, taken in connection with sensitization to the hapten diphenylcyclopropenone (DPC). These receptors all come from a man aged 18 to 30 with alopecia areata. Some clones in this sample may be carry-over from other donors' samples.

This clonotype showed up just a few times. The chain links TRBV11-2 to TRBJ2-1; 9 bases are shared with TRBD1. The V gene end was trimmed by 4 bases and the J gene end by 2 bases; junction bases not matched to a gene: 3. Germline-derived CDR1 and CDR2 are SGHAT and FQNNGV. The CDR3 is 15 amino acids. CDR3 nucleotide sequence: TGTGCCAGCAGCTGGACAGGGGCAACCTACAATGAGCAGTTCTTC. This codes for CASSWTGATYNEQFF.

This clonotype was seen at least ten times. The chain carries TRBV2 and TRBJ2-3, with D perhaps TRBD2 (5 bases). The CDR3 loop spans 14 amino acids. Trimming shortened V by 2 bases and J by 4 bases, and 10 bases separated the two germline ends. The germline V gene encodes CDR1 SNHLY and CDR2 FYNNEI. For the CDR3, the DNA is TGTGCCAGCAGTGAATATACTAGATCAGATACGCAGTATTTT. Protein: CASSEYTRSDTQYF.

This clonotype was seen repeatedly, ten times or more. CDR3 coding DNA: TGCGCCAGCAGCTCCGACAGGGCTGGGCATGAGCAGTTCTTC. It specifies CASSSDRAGHEQFF. The chain combines TRBV5-1 with TRBJ2-1; 7 nucleotides match TRBD1. The CDR3 contains 14 residues. After removal of 3 bases from V and 8 bases from J, the junction contained 8 bases not matched to a gene. Germline V gives CDR1 SGHRS, CDR2 YFSETQ.

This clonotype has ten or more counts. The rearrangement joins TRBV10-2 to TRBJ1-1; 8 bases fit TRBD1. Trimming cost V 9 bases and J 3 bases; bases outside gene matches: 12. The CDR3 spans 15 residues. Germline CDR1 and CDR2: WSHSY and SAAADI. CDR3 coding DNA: TGCGCCAGTCGGCCCGGACAGGGTCCTCACACTGAAGCTTTCTTT. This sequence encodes CASRPGQGPHTEAFF.

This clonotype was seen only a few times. CDR3: CASSLEAAMNTEAFF. CDR3 bases: TGCGCCAGCAGCTTGGAAGCAGCGATGAACACTGAAGCTTTCTTT. The chain recombines TRBV5-1 with TRBJ1-1; D not resolved. This CDR3 is 15 amino acids long. CDR1 SGHRS and CDR2 YFSETQ come from the germline V gene. The ends were cut back, 0 bases at V and 0 bases at J, with 9 bases in the middle.

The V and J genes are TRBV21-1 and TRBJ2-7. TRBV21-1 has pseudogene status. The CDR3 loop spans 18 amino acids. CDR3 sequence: CASSTSNEAGRVVFEQYV. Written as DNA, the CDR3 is TGTGCCAGCAGCACATCAAATGAGGCAGGAAGGGTAGTTTTCGAGCAGTACGTC.

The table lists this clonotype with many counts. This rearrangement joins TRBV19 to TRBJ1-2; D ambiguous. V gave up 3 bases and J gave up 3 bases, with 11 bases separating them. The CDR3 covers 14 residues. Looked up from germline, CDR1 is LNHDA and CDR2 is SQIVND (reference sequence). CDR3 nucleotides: TGTGCCAGTAGTATTTTGGGGTTTTACTATGGCTACACCTTC. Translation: CASSILGFYYGYTF. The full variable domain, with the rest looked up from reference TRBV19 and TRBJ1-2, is DGGITQSPKYLFRKEGQNVTLSCEQNLNHDAMYWYRQDPGQGLRLIYYSQIVNDFQKGDIAEGYSVSREKKESFPLTVTSAQKNPTAFYLCASSILGFYYGYTFGSGTRLTVV.

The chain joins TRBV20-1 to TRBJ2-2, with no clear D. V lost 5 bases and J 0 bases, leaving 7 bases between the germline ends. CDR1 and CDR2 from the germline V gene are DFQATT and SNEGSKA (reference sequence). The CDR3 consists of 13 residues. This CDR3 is CSALHPNTGELFF. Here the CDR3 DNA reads TGCAGTGCTTTACATCCGAACACCGGGGAGCTGTTTTTT.

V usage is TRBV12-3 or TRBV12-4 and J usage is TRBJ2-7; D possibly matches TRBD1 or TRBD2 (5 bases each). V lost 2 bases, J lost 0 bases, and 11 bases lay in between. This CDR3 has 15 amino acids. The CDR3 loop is CASSLREGSSYEQYF. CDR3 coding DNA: TGTGCCAGCAGTTTACGAGAGGGGAGCTCCTACGAGCAGTACTTC.

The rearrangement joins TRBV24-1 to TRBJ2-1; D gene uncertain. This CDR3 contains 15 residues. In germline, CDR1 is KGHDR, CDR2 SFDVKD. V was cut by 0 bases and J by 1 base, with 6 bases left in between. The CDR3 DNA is TGTGCCACCAGTGATTTGCAAAGGTCCTACAATGAGCAGTTCTTC. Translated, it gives CATSDLQRSYNEQFF.

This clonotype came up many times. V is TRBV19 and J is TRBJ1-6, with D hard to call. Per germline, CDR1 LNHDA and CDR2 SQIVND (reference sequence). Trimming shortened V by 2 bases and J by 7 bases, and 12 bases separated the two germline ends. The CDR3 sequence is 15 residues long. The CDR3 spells CASSIQSPRNSPLHF. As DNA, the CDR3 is TGTGCCAGTAGTATACAGAGTCCAAGGAATTCACCCCTCCACTTT.

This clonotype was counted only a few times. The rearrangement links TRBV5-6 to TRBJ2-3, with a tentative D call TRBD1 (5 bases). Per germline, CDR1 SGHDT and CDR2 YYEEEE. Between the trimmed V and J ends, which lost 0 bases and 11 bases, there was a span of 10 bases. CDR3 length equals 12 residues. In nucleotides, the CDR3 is TGTGCCAGCAGCTTGGGGGGCTCAGGGCAGTATTTT. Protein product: CASSLGGSGQYF.

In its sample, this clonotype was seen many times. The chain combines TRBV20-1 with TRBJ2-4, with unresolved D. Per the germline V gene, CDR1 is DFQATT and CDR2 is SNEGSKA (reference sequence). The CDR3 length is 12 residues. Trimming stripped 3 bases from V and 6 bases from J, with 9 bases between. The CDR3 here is CSASGRRNIQYF. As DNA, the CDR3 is TGCAGTGCTAGCGGTCGTCGAAACATTCAGTACTTC.

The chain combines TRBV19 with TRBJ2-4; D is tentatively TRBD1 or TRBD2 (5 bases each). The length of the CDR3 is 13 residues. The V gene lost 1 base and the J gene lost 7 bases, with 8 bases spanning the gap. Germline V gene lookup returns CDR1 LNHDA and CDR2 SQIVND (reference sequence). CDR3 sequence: CASSIVEGNIQYF. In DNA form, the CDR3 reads TGTGCCAGTAGTATAGTAGAGGGGAACATTCAGTACTTC.

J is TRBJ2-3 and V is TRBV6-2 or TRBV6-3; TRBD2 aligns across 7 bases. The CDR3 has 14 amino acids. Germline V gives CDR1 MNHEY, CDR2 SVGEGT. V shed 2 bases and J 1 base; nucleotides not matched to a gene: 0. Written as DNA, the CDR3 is TGTGCCAGCAGTTACGCGGGGGGCACAGATACGCAGTATTTT. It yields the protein CASSYAGGTDTQYF.

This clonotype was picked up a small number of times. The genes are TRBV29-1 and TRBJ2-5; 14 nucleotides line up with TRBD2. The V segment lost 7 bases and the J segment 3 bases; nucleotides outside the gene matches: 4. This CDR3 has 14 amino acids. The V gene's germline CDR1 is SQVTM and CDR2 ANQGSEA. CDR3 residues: CSGEGLAGEETQYF. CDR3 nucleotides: TGCAGCGGTGAGGGACTAGCGGGGGAAGAGACCCAGTACTTC.

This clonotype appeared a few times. As DNA, the CDR3 is TGTGCCAGCAGCTTGAATCCAGGGGGCGTAGGGAATGAGCAGTTCTTC. This translates into CASSLNPGGVGNEQFF. The chain is built from TRBV7-3 and TRBJ2-1; 8 bases fit TRBD1. V was pared by 3 bases and J by 7 bases, with 11 bases of the junction left unmatched. Germline assignment: CDR1 SGHTA and CDR2 FQGTGA. The CDR3 is made up of 16 amino acids. The variable domain in full, with the rest retrieved from reference TRBV7-3 and TRBJ2-1, is GAGVSQTPSNKVTEKGKYVELRCDPISGHTALYWYRQSLGQGPEFLIYFQGTGAADDSGLPNDRFFAVRPEGSVSTLKIQRTERGDSAVYLCASSLNPGGVGNEQFFGPGTRLTVL.

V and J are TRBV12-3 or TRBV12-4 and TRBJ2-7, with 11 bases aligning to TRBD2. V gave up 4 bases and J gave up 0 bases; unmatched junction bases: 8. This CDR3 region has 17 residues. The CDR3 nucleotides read TGTGCCAGCAGTTCCACCTTTAGCGGGGGGGCCTCCTACGAGCAGTACTTC. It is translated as CASSSTFSGGASYEQYF.

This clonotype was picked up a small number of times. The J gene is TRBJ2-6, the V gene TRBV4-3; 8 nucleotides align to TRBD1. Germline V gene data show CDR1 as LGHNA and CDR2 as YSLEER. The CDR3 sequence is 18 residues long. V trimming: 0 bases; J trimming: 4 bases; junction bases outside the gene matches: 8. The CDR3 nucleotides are TGCGCCAGCAGCCAAGACCCACGGACAGGGACCGGGGCCAACGTCCTGACTTTC. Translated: CASSQDPRTGTGANVLTF.

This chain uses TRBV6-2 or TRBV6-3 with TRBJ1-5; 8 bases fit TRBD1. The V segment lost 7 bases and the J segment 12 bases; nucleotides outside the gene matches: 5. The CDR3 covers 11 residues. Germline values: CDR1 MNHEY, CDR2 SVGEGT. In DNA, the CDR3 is TGTGCCAGCAACCAGGGGGCAAGCCAGCATTTT. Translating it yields CASNQGASQHF.

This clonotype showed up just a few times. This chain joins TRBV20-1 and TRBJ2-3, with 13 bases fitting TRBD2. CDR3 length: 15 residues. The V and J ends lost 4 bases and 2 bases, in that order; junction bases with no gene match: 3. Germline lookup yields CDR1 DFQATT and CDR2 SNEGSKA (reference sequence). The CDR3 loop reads CSATGLAGSTDTQYF. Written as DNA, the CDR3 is TGCAGTGCTACGGGACTAGCGGGGTCCACAGATACGCAGTATTTT.

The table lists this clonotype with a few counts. The CDR3 nucleotides are TGTGCCAGCAGACAGGGCTCTGGGGCCAACGTCCTGACTTTC. Its protein is CASRQGSGANVLTF. The chain combines TRBV19 with TRBJ2-6; 7 bases line up with TRBD1. The CDR3 length is 14 residues. V gave up 9 bases and J gave up 0 bases; unmatched junction bases: 2. CDR1 and CDR2 (germline): LNHDA, SQIVND (reference sequence).

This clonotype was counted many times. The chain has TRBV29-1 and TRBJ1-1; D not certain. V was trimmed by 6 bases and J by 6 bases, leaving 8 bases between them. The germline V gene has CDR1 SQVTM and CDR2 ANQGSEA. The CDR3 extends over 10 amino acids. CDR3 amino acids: CSVLGSEAFF. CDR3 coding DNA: TGCAGCGTACTGGGGTCTGAAGCTTTCTTT.

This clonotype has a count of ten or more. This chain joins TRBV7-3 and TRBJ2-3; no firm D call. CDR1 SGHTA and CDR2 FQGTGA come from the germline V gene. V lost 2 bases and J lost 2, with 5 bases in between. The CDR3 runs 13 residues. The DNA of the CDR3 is TGTGCCAGCAGCTTAGAGCACACAGATACGCAGTATTTT. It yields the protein CASSLEHTDTQYF.

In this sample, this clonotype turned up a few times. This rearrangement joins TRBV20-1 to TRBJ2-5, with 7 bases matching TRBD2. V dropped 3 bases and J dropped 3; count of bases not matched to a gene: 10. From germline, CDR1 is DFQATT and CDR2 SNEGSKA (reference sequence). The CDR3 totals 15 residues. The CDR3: CSASQPGLQKETQYF. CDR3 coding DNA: TGCAGTGCTAGTCAACCGGGACTACAGAAAGAGACCCAGTACTTC.

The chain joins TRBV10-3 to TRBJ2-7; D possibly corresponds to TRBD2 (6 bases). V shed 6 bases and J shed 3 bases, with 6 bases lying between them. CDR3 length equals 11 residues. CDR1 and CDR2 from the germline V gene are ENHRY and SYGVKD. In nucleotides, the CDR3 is TGTGCCATCAGGCGGGACTACGAGCAGTACTTC. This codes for CAIRRDYEQYF.

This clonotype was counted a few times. The CDR3, as DNA: TGCAGCGTTGCGGAGGGGCAGTTAAATTCACCCCTCCACTTT. Amino acid sequence: CSVAEGQLNSPLHF. The chain has TRBV29-1 and TRBJ1-6, with a weak D call TRBD1 (5 bases). V was cut by 4 bases and J by 7 bases, with 14 bases left in between. Per the germline V gene, CDR1 is SQVTM and CDR2 is ANQGSEA. The CDR3 loop spans 14 amino acids.

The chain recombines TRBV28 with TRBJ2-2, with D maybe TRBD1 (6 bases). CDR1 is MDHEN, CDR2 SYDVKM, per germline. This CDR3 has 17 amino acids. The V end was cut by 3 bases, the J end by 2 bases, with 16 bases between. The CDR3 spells CASSFPRQDPNTGELFF. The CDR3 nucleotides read TGTGCCAGCAGTTTTCCCAGACAGGACCCAAACACCGGGGAGCTGTTTTTT.

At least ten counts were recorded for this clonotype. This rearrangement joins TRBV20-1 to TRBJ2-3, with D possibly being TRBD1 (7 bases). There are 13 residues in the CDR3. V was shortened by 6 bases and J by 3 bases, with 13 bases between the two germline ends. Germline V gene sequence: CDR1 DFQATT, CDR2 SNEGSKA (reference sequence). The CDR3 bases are TGCAGTGCCAGGGACAGCGGGACAGATACGCAGTATTTT. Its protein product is CSARDSGTDTQYF.

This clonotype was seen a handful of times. Here the CDR3 reads CASSKTGLTNYGYTF. The CDR3 bases are TGTGCCAGCAGCAAAACAGGGCTCACTAACTATGGCTACACCTTC. The chain joins TRBV2 to TRBJ1-2; D is possibly TRBD1 (6 bases). V was trimmed by 6 bases and J by 0 bases, leaving 14 bases between them. CDR1 and CDR2 from the germline V gene are SNHLY and FYNNEI. The CDR3 sequence is 15 residues long.